The next 32 T cell receptor beta chains were all read from a single sample in a study of blood T cell repertoires in COVID-19 (dated by TCRdb to about 2020). Libraries were constructed by the immunoSEQ multiplex PCR assay. TCRdb limited this immuneACCESS table to in-frame rearrangements with V and J called. A share of clones is missing; checked studies link under half to unresolved V genes, and the rest is unexplained. Recorded for this sample are about 130,000 clones; around 83% of them occurred a single time. Approximately 8.4% of the sample goes to the ten largest clones. The sequenced sample consisted of PBMCs or T cells enriched from blood (not recorded which). The receptors originated from a man over 45 who had recovered from COVID-19.

This clone was observed once. Here the CDR3 DNA reads TGTGCCAGCAGTTTAGGTTCAATCGGGGGGGCGGCTACAGATACGCAGTATTTT. Translating gives CASSLGSIGGAATDTQYF. The chain links TRBV27 to TRBJ2-3; 8 positions match TRBD2. After removal of 2 bases from V and 3 bases from J, the junction contained 13 bases not matched to a gene. Germline CDR1 MNHEY, CDR2 SMNVEV (reference sequence). The CDR3 has 18 residues.

This clone was found a few times. The CDR3 spells CASSRQQGSTGELFF. In DNA, the CDR3 is TGTGCCAGTAGCAGACAACAGGGATCCACCGGGGAGCTGTTTTTT. This sequence joins TRBV19 and TRBJ2-2; maybe TRBD1 (6 bases). Trimming shortened V by 6 bases and J by 4 bases, and 15 bases separated the two germline ends. The CDR3 runs 15 residues. CDR1 and CDR2 (germline): LNHDA, SQIVND (reference sequence).

The rearrangement links TRBV5-4 to TRBJ1-1; 7 bases align to TRBD1. V shed 0 bases, J shed 4 bases, and the junction held 6 bases outside the gene matches. The CDR3 covers 15 residues. From germline, CDR1 is SGHNT and CDR2 YYREEE (reference sequence). This chain's CDR3 is CASSLDGQVGTEAFF. CDR3 DNA sequence: TGTGCCAGCAGCTTGGACGGACAGGTGGGCACTGAAGCTTTCTTT.

The chain uses TRBV29-1 and TRBJ1-2; a weak D match, TRBD1 (6 bases). Trimming removed 2 bases at V and 4 bases at J, with 17 bases between. Germline V CDR1 and CDR2: SQVTM, ANQGSEA. CDR3 size: 15 residues. CDR3 loop: CSVEQSGVLSYGYTF. In nucleotides, the CDR3 is TGCAGCGTTGAACAATCAGGGGTCCTCTCCTATGGCTACACCTTC.

This clone has only one observation. The chain links TRBV4-1 to TRBJ1-2, with D perhaps TRBD1 (6 bases). Between the trimmed V and J ends, which lost 4 bases and 5 bases, there was a span of 26 bases. Per the germline V gene, CDR1 is MGHRA and CDR2 is YSYEKL. This CDR3 region has 18 residues. The DNA for the CDR3 is TGCGCCAGCAGCCTAGCCGTGGCCGAGGGGGGGCAGAGGTATGGCTACACCTTC. Translating it yields CASSLAVAEGGQRYGYTF.

The DNA for the CDR3 is TGTGCCAGCAGCCCACCCCGGGGGGAGGGAAACATTCAGTACTTC. It specifies CASSPPRGEGNIQYF. The chain carries TRBV7-9 and TRBJ2-4, with 7 nucleotides matching TRBD2. Germline V lookup: CDR1 SEHNR, CDR2 FQNEAQ (reference sequence). The V and J ends lost 5 bases and 6 bases, in that order; junction bases with no gene match: 10. The length of the CDR3 is 15 residues.

This clone was observed a few times. V usage is TRBV10-3 and J usage is TRBJ1-5; D not resolved. Germline-derived CDR1 and CDR2 are ENHRY and SYGVKD. V lost 3 bases and J lost 4, with 4 bases in between. There are 12 residues in the CDR3. The DNA of the CDR3 is TGTGCCATCAGTGACCTTAATCAGCCCCAGCATTTT. Its translation is CAISDLNQPQHF.

V usage is TRBV6-5 and J usage is TRBJ2-2, with 7 bases fitting TRBD1. J was trimmed by 6 bases and V by 4 bases; bases with no gene match: 11. The CDR3 spans 16 residues. Germline CDR1 reads MNHEY; CDR2 reads SVGAGI. The CDR3 coding sequence is TGTGCCAGCAGTTCCACAGGGGTCCTCCTAGCCGGGGAGCTGTTTTTT. This sequence encodes CASSSTGVLLAGELFF.

V is TRBV19 and J is TRBJ2-7; 7 bases fit TRBD2. Trimming took 6 bases from V and 2 from J; bases not matched to a gene: 13. The CDR3 has 16 amino acids. Germline values: CDR1 LNHDA, CDR2 SQIVND (reference sequence). The CDR3 is CASSPPSSGVAYEQYF. Here the CDR3 DNA reads TGTGCCAGTAGCCCTCCTTCTAGCGGTGTTGCCTACGAGCAGTACTTC. The whole variable domain, filled in from reference TRBV19 and TRBJ2-7, reads DGGITQSPKYLFRKEGQNVTLSCEQNLNHDAMYWYRQDPGQGLRLIYYSQIVNDFQKGDIAEGYSVSREKKESFPLTVTSAQKNPTAFYLCASSPPSSGVAYEQYFGPGTRLTVT.

The rearrangement links TRBV4-3 to TRBJ2-7, with 12 positions matching TRBD2. The CDR3 totals 16 residues. Germline V gives CDR1 LGHNA, CDR2 YSLEER. V lost 1 base, J lost 7 bases, and 8 bases stayed unmatched. CDR3 loop: CASSQGASGGAGEQYF. The CDR3 coding sequence is TGCGCCAGCAGCCAAGGGGCTAGCGGGGGGGCTGGGGAGCAGTACTTC.

This clone has a single count. V is TRBV7-2 and J is TRBJ1-6; D not certain. Germline CDR1 is SGHTA and CDR2 is FQGNSA. This CDR3 region has 15 residues. The V end was cut by 1 base, the J end by 6 bases, with 10 bases between. The CDR3 nucleotides read TGTGCCAGCAGCTTAGACACAGCTCGTAATTCACCCCTCCACTTT. This sequence encodes CASSLDTARNSPLHF. The full variable domain, completed using reference TRBV7-2 and TRBJ1-6, is GAGVSQSPSNKVTEKGKDVELRCDPISGHTALYWYRQSLGQGLEFLIYFQGNSAPDKSGLPSDRFSAERTGGSVSTLTIQRTQQEDSAVYLCASSLDTARNSPLHFGNGTRLTVT.

This rearrangement joins TRBV19 to TRBJ1-2; tentative D call: TRBD1 (5 bases). Germline values: CDR1 LNHDA, CDR2 SQIVND (reference sequence). The V and J ends lost 1 base and 6 bases respectively, with 15 bases between them. CDR3 size: 15 residues. CDR3 loop: CASSIGVGGNDGYTF. DNA of the CDR3: TGTGCCAGTAGTATAGGTGTCGGGGGGAACGATGGCTACACCTTC.

The rearrangement links TRBV30 to TRBJ1-3; D unresolved. The CDR3 extends over 12 amino acids. The germline V gene encodes CDR1 GTSNPN and CDR2 SVGIG (reference sequence). Trimming stripped 0 bases from V and 3 bases from J, with 3 bases between. The CDR3 loop is CAWSVVGNTIYF. As DNA, the CDR3 is TGTGCCTGGAGTGTCGTTGGAAACACCATATATTTT.

This chain uses TRBV4-1 with TRBJ1-2; 10 bases agree with TRBD1. V shed 5 bases, J shed 4 bases, and the junction held 7 bases outside the gene matches. This CDR3 has 15 residues. In germline, CDR1 is MGHRA, CDR2 YSYEKL. The CDR3 spells CASSYTTGGPYGYTF. CDR3 DNA sequence: TGCGCCAGCAGCTATACGACAGGGGGCCCCTATGGCTACACCTTC.

The rearrangement joins TRBV7-9 to TRBJ2-1; 15 bases align to TRBD2. CDR3 size: 16 residues. Germline-derived CDR1 and CDR2 are SEHNR and FQNEAQ (reference sequence). The J segment lost 7 bases and the V segment lost 5 bases, leaving 6 bases of the junction unmatched. CDR3 amino acids: CASSPLGTSGGNEQFF. The CDR3 region has the DNA TGTGCCAGCAGCCCGCTAGGGACTAGCGGGGGGAATGAGCAGTTCTTC.

The CDR3 protein is CAIRDTSIYEQYF. The CDR3 DNA follows: TGTGCCATCAGAGACACTAGTATCTACGAGCAGTACTTC. The chain combines TRBV10-3 with TRBJ2-7; the D gene is possibly TRBD2 (5 bases). This CDR3 has 13 residues. V lost 6 bases to trimming and J lost 3 bases, with 12 bases between them. Germline V gene data show CDR1 as ENHRY and CDR2 as SYGVKD.

The chain combines TRBV19 with TRBJ1-1; no firm D call. The germline V gene encodes CDR1 LNHDA and CDR2 SQIVND (reference sequence). The germline V and J ends were trimmed by 1 base and 7 bases, with 10 bases remaining between them. This CDR3 has 13 amino acids. The CDR3 loop reads CASSIGQAHEAFF. DNA for the CDR3: TGTGCCAGTAGTATAGGGCAGGCTCATGAAGCTTTCTTT.

The chain joins TRBV7-8 to TRBJ2-2; D is possibly TRBD2 (5 bases). CDR1 is SGHVS and CDR2 is FQNEAQ in the germline V gene. The V end lost 5 bases, the J end lost 6 bases, and 13 bases lay between the germline ends. There are 14 residues in the CDR3. DNA of the CDR3: TGTGCCAGCAGCCCGGGGAGATTGGCCGGGGAGCTGTTTTTT. Amino acid sequence: CASSPGRLAGELFF.

The chain is built from TRBV5-1 and TRBJ1-2; D unclear. This CDR3 comprises 14 residues. The V and J ends lost 1 base and 2 bases respectively, with 9 bases between them. In germline, CDR1 is SGHRS, CDR2 YFSETQ. CDR3 in amino acids: CASSLNEINYGYTF. Written as DNA, the CDR3 is TGCGCCAGCAGCTTGAACGAGATAAACTATGGCTACACCTTC. The whole variable domain, remainder taken from reference TRBV5-1 and TRBJ1-2, is KAGVTQTPRYLIKTRGQQVTLSCSPISGHRSVSWYQQTPGQGLQFLFEYFSETQRNKGNFPGRFSGRQFSNSRSEMNVSTLELGDSALYLCASSLNEINYGYTFGSGTRLTVV.

This clone was counted a few times. This chain uses TRBV24-1 with TRBJ2-2; 9 bases are a match to TRBD1. Germline V CDR1 and CDR2: KGHDR, SFDVKD. The V gene end was trimmed by 7 bases and the J gene end by 6 bases; junction bases not matched to a gene: 11. This CDR3 is built from 16 residues. The CDR3 DNA is TGTGCCACCAGGACCTCGGGACAGGGAAGGGCCGGGGAGCTGTTTTTT. Translation gives CATRTSGQGRAGELFF.

V is TRBV19 and J is TRBJ1-5; 9 bases line up with TRBD1. J lost 7 bases, V lost 5 bases, and 12 bases had no gene match. This CDR3 is built from 16 residues. Germline CDR1 and CDR2: LNHDA and SQIVND (reference sequence). This chain's CDR3 is CASSGPGQGPSQPQHF. The CDR3 DNA is TGTGCCAGTAGTGGCCCGGGACAGGGACCGTCGCAGCCCCAGCATTTT.

This clone was seen a few times. The chain couples TRBV4-1 to TRBJ2-3, with 9 bases that match TRBD1. After removal of 4 bases from V and 0 bases from J, the junction contained 2 bases not matched to a gene. Germline values: CDR1 MGHRA, CDR2 YSYEKL. The CDR3 is made up of 15 amino acids. CDR3 coding DNA: TGCGCCAGCAGCCTGGGACAGGGAAGCACAGATACGCAGTATTTT. It specifies CASSLGQGSTDTQYF.

The chain uses TRBV7-6 and TRBJ2-5; 8 bases map to TRBD2. This CDR3 is built from 16 residues. The trim removed 4 bases at V and 4 bases at J, leaving 11 bases unmatched. The V gene's germline CDR1 is SGHVS and CDR2 FNYEAQ. CDR3 sequence: CASSSLGGASGETQYF. The CDR3 DNA reads as TGTGCCAGCAGCTCCCTCGGGGGGGCTAGTGGAGAGACCCAGTACTTC.

The V gene is TRBV7-3, the J gene TRBJ2-3, with 11 bases fitting TRBD2. Germline V gene sequence: CDR1 SGHTA, CDR2 FQGTGA. CDR3 length: 16 amino acids. V gave up 5 bases and J gave up 5 bases; unmatched junction bases: 9. CDR3 loop: CASSPLAGAPGDTQYF. The DNA of the CDR3 is TGTGCCAGCAGCCCACTAGCGGGGGCCCCGGGAGATACGCAGTATTTT.

The V call is TRBV30, the J call TRBJ1-1; D gene unclear. Germline V gene lookup returns CDR1 GTSNPN and CDR2 SVGIG (reference sequence). Trimming removed 0 bases at V and 8 bases at J, with 10 bases between. The CDR3 is 12 residues long. The DNA for the CDR3 is TGTGCCTGGAGTGTACTGAGAAGAGAAGCTTTCTTT. This sequence encodes CAWSVLRREAFF.

The J gene is TRBJ2-7, the V gene TRBV10-3; possible D gene TRBD1, 5 bases. The V end lost 3 bases, the J end lost 1 base, and 13 bases lay between the germline ends. The CDR3 extends over 15 amino acids. CDR1 and CDR2 from the germline V gene are ENHRY and SYGVKD. The CDR3 region is CAISDPGFISYEQYF. In nucleotides, the CDR3 is TGTGCCATCAGTGATCCAGGGTTTATTTCCTACGAGCAGTACTTC.

This clone was counted once. The chain is built from TRBV30 and TRBJ1-1; D ambiguous. Between the trimmed V and J ends, which lost 4 bases and 1 base, there was a span of 10 bases. The CDR3 is made up of 13 amino acids. Germline V CDR1 and CDR2: GTSNPN, SVGIG (reference sequence). The CDR3 nucleotides are TGTGCCTGGATGATAACAGCGAACACTGAAGCTTTCTTT. It specifies CAWMITANTEAFF.

The rearrangement uses TRBV15 and TRBJ1-4, with a weak D call TRBD1 (6 bases). Trimming pared 1 base from V and 7 bases from J, leaving 19 bases between. There are 17 residues in the CDR3. In germline, CDR1 is LNHNV, CDR2 YYDKDF (reference sequence). As DNA, the CDR3 is TGTGCCACCAGCAGAGGGTTCCTGGGGGGGGCGTCTGAAAAACTGTTTTTT. Its translation: CATSRGFLGGASEKLFF. Full variable domain (remainder filled in from reference TRBV15 and TRBJ1-4): DAMVIQNPRYQVTQFGKPVTLSCSQTLNHNVMYWYQQKSSQAPKLLFHYYDKDFNNEADTPDNFQSRRPNTSFCFLDIRSPGLGDTAMYLCATSRGFLGGASEKLFFGSGTQLSVL.

The rearrangement joins TRBV6-5 to TRBJ1-2, with TRBD1 matching 7 bases. In germline, CDR1 is MNHEY, CDR2 SVGAGI. V was pared by 5 bases and J by 3 bases, with 6 bases of the junction left unmatched. The CDR3 extends over 14 amino acids. In nucleotides, the CDR3 is TGTGCCAGCAGTCGAAACAGGGGCGACTATGGCTACACCTTC. Its protein product is CASSRNRGDYGYTF.

The rearrangement joins TRBV29-1 to TRBJ2-2; perhaps TRBD2 as D (5 bases). The ends were cut back, 6 bases at V and 3 bases at J, with 17 bases in the middle. Germline CDR1 and CDR2: SQVTM and ANQGSEA. This CDR3 spans 15 amino acids. The CDR3 DNA sequence: TGCAGCGTGGAGGCCGGACCGTTCGACACCGGGGAGCTGTTTTTT. As protein: CSVEAGPFDTGELFF.

Only a few counts were recorded for this clone. This rearrangement joins TRBV6-5 to TRBJ2-7, with 8 nucleotides matching TRBD1. The V gene's germline CDR1 is MNHEY and CDR2 SVGAGI. V lost 6 bases to trimming and J lost 3 bases; unmatched junction nucleotides: 10. The CDR3 consists of 15 residues. The CDR3 nucleotides read TGTGCCAGCAGGGCGACAGGGGCACTTGGCTACGAGCAGTACTTC. Its protein product is CASRATGALGYEQYF.

In this sample, this clone turned up a few times. V is TRBV12-3 or TRBV12-4 and J is TRBJ1-2; 8 bases align to TRBD1. The CDR3 loop spans 13 amino acids. J lost 8 bases, V lost 6 bases, and 8 bases had no gene match. In DNA form, the CDR3 reads TGTGCCAGCAGGGACAGGGTTACGGAGGGCTACACCTTC. Its translation: CASRDRVTEGYTF.